The clone carrying this T cell receptor (beta chain) turned up a few times. Its antigen is undetermined. The data derive from a study of beta chain features in type 1 diabetes. The overall study: In age, gender and cell yields, patients were similar to healthy donors. Study-level points and caveats: Patients and controls would be equally affected if PCR favored shorter templates.

TCRB transcripts that were expressed got sequenced, as all of the isolated RNA had been reverse transcribed. TCRdb keeps only in-frame clones here, not all; method: immunoSEQ multiplex PCR. The sample yields more than 300,000 clones, over 12% seen once. Trimming cost V 4 bases and J 5 bases; bases outside gene matches: 1. Per germline, CDR1 SGHNT and CDR2 YYREEE (reference sequence). The CDR3 loop spans 14 amino acids. The rearrangement uses TRBV5-4 and TRBJ2-1; 12 bases line up with TRBD2. The sample was naive CD4+ T cells from blood. This receptor was taken from a woman under 30 in good health. The CDR3 spells CASSRLAGDNEQFF. CDR3 bases: TGTGCCAGCAGCAGACTAGCGGGAGACAATGAGCAGTTCTTC.